The 10 T cell receptor beta chains below were found in one sample sequenced in a study of cytomegalovirus exposure and HLA in healthy donors. Libraries were prepared by immunoSEQ multiplex PCR; TCRdb keeps only in-frame clonotypes and omits some of them. The table includes about 130,000 clones, about nine tenths detected once. Sequenced input: PBMCs. The receptor source for this set is a man aged 30 to 39 in good health and CMV-seronegative.

The chain recombines TRBV5-1 with TRBJ2-3; TRBD1 agrees at 10 bases. This CDR3 contains 15 residues. CDR1 SGHRS and CDR2 YFSETQ come from the germline V gene. Trimming cost V 2 bases and J 8 bases; bases outside gene matches: 8. The DNA of the CDR3 is TGCGCCAGCAGCTTTACAGGACAGGGGGAAGGTACGCAGTATTTT. Protein sequence: CASSFTGQGEGTQYF.

The chain links TRBV5-6 to TRBJ2-1; possibly TRBD1 for D (5 bases). V lost 0 bases to trimming and J lost 10 bases, with 11 bases between them. Germline CDR1 is SGHDT and CDR2 is YYEEEE. The CDR3 length is 13 residues. CDR3: CASSLAKGWEQFF. DNA for the CDR3: TGTGCCAGCAGCTTGGCCAAGGGGTGGGAGCAGTTCTTC.

CDR3 protein: CASSQERETQYF. CDR3 nucleotide sequence: TGCGCCAGCAGCCAAGAACGGGAGACCCAGTACTTC. V gene TRBV4-1 combines with J gene TRBJ2-5; the D is unclear. The CDR3 has 12 residues. CDR1 is MGHRA, CDR2 YSYEKL, per germline. V was pared by 0 bases and J by 5 bases, with 4 bases between.

The rearrangement uses TRBV6-1 and TRBJ2-4, with a tentative D call TRBD1 (5 bases). Germline CDR1 reads MNHNS; CDR2 reads SASEGT. This CDR3 has 15 residues. Trimming removed 5 bases from V and 3 bases from J, with 14 bases in between. The CDR3 region is CASSIGVVGKNIQYF. As DNA, the CDR3 is TGTGCCAGCAGTATAGGGGTTGTGGGCAAAAACATTCAGTACTTC.

This chain joins TRBV18 and TRBJ1-2; the D gene is possibly TRBD1 (5 bases). This CDR3 spans 15 amino acids. The V end was cut by 2 bases, the J end by 4 bases, with 14 bases between. Germline V lookup: CDR1 KGHSH, CDR2 LQKENI. CDR3 nucleotide sequence: TGTGCCAGCTCACCATCCCAGGGTAGAATCTATGGCTACACCTTC. Its protein is CASSPSQGRIYGYTF.

V usage is TRBV6-1 and J usage is TRBJ2-7, with 7 positions matching TRBD1. V dropped 2 bases and J dropped 4; count of bases not matched to a gene: 5. The CDR3 has 14 amino acids. Germline V gene sequence: CDR1 MNHNS, CDR2 SASEGT. Written as DNA, the CDR3 is TGTGCCAGCAGTGAACCAGGGACAGCTTACGAGCAGTACTTC. Residues: CASSEPGTAYEQYF.

The CDR3 region has the DNA TGTGCCACAGAGCAAGGGGATTCTCTCATCTATGGCTACACCTTC. Translating it yields CATEQGDSLIYGYTF. The chain couples TRBV7-9 to TRBJ1-2; D perhaps matches TRBD1 (5 bases). Germline assignment: CDR1 SEHNR and CDR2 FQNEAQ (reference sequence). This CDR3 is 15 amino acids long. V lost 10 bases, J lost 4 bases, and 22 bases lay in between.

This clone was observed a single time. This chain connects TRBV6-5 to TRBJ1-1; D gene ambiguous. Trimming took off 3 bases at V and 4 bases at J, with 9 bases between the two ends. CDR1 MNHEY and CDR2 SVGAGI come from the germline V gene. This CDR3 comprises 13 residues. The CDR3 nucleotides are TGTGCCAGCAGTTATGGGCTTGGCACTGAAGCTTTCTTT. It yields the protein CASSYGLGTEAFF.

The rearrangement joins TRBV9 to TRBJ2-6; weak D call: TRBD2 (5 bases). Trimming took 0 bases from V and 0 from J, leaving 16 bases between them. This CDR3 is 19 amino acids long. CDR1 is SGDLS and CDR2 is YYNGEE in the germline V gene. CDR3 DNA: TGTGCCAGCAGCGTAGCTGTGCCGGAGGATTCCTCTGGGGCCAACGTCCTGACTTTC. As protein: CASSVAVPEDSSGANVLTF.

This chain uses TRBV6-4 with TRBJ1-6; TRBD1 matches 10 bases. The CDR3 is made up of 15 amino acids. Per the germline V gene, CDR1 is MRHNA and CDR2 is SNTAGT. Unmatched junction bases numbered 0, after V lost 0 bases and J lost 7 bases. The CDR3 DNA reads as TGTGCCAGCAGTGACTCGACAGGGGGCAATTCACCCCTCCACTTT. It encodes CASSDSTGGNSPLHF.